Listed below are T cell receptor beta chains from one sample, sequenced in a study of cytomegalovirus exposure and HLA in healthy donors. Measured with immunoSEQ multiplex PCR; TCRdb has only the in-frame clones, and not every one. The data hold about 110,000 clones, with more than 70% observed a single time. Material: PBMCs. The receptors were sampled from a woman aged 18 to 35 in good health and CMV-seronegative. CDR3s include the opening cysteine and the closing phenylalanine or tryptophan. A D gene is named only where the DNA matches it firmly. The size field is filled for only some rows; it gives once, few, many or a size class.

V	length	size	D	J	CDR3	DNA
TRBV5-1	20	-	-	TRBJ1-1	CASSLYGGGIGGGKNTEAFF	TGCGCCAGCAGCTTGTACGGGGGTGGTATAGGTGGAGGGAAGAACACTGAAGCTTTCTTT
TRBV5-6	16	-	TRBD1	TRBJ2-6	CASSSSMGRGSNVLTF	TGTGCCAGCAGCTCCTCAATGGGCAGGGGGTCCAACGTCCTGACTTTC
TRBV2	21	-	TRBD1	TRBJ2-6	CASSEGGRDSLILAGANVLTF	TGTGCCAGCAGTGAAGGGGGCAGGGACAGCTTAATTCTTGCTGGGGCCAACGTCCTGACTTTC
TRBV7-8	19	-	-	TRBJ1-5	CASSLELSGAANSNQPQHF	TGTGCCAGCAGCTTAGAACTTTCAGGGGCCGCCAACTCGAATCAGCCCCAGCATTTT
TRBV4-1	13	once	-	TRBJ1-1	CASSQVGRSEAFF	TGCGCCAGCAGCCAAGTGGGCAGAAGTGAAGCTTTCTTT
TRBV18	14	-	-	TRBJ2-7	CASSPIGRTDEQYF	TGTGCCAGCTCACCGATCGGGAGAACGGACGAGCAGTACTTC
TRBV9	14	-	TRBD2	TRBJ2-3	CASSTGTTTYTQYF	TGTGCCAGCAGCACCGGGACTACGACATATACGCAGTATTTT
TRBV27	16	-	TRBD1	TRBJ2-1	CASSRSGTVSSNEQFF	TGTGCCAGCAGTCGGTCCGGGACAGTAAGTAGCAATGAGCAGTTCTTC
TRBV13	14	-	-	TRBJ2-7	CASSPGHMRPEQYF	TGTGCCAGCAGCCCGGGACATATGCGGCCCGAGCAGTACTTC
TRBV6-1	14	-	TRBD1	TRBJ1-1	CASSERGQDTEAFF	TGTGCCAGCAGTGAAAGGGGGCAGGACACTGAAGCTTTCTTT
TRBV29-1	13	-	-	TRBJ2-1	CSVAGTYYNEQFF	TGCAGCGTTGCAGGGACTTACTACAATGAGCAGTTCTTC
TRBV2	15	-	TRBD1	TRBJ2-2	CASSEARTGRPELFF	TGTGCCAGCAGTGAAGCAAGGACAGGGAGGCCGGAGCTGTTTTTT
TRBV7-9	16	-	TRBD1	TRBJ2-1	CASSSPYGTGYNEQFF	TGTGCCAGCAGCTCCCCCTACGGGACAGGGTACAATGAGCAGTTCTTC
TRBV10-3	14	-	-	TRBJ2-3	CAISLSSSTDTQYF	TGTGCCATCAGCTTATCCTCTAGCACAGATACGCAGTATTTT
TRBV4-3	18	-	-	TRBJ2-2	CASSARGGAKRVAGELFF	TGCGCCAGCAGCGCCCGAGGGGGGGCGAAGCGCGTGGCCGGGGAGCTGTTTTTT
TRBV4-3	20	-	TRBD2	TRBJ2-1	CASSHRLALGVESSYNEQFF	TGCGCCAGCAGCCACCGACTAGCCCTAGGAGTTGAGAGCTCCTACAATGAGCAGTTCTTC
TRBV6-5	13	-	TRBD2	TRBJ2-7	CASTPLAGEEQYF	TGTGCCAGCACCCCCCTAGCGGGGGAAGAGCAGTACTTC
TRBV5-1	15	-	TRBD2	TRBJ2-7	CASSFVAGGAYEQYF	TGCGCCAGCAGCTTCGTAGCGGGAGGGGCCTACGAGCAGTACTTC
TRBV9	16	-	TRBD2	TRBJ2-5	CASSKGTSGPQETQYF	TGTGCCAGCAGCAAAGGGACTAGCGGGCCCCAAGAGACCCAGTACTTC
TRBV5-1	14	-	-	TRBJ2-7	CASSLEAEGDEQYF	TGCGCCAGCAGCTTGGAAGCGGAGGGAGACGAGCAGTACTTC
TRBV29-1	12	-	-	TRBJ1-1	CSVGQLNTEAFF	TGCAGCGTTGGACAGCTGAACACTGAAGCTTTCTTT
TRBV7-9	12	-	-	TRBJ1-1	CASSVTDSEAFF	TGTGCCAGCAGCGTGACAGATTCTGAAGCTTTCTTT
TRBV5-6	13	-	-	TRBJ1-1	CASSQAGNTEAFF	TGTGCCAGCAGCCAGGCAGGGAACACTGAAGCTTTCTTT
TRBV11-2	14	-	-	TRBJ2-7	CASSRLQGNYEQYF	TGTGCCAGCAGCCGACTCCAGGGCAACTACGAGCAGTACTTC
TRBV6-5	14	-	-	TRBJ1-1	CASSYNDRNTEAFF	TGTGCCAGCAGTTACAACGACAGGAACACTGAAGCTTTCTTT
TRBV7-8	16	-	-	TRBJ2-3	CASSLPTGKWTDTQYF	TGTGCCAGCAGCTTACCCACAGGGAAGTGGACAGATACGCAGTATTTT
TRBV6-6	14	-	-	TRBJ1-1	CASSGWRDNTEAFF	TGTGCCAGCAGTGGATGGAGGGACAACACTGAAGCTTTCTTT
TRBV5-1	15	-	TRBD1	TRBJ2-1	CASSLAGQGVSEQFF	TGCGCCAGCAGCTTGGCCGGACAGGGGGTATCTGAGCAGTTCTTC
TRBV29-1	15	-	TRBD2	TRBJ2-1	CSVAGTSGRVDEQFF	TGCAGCGTTGCCGGGACTAGCGGACGGGTGGATGAGCAGTTCTTC
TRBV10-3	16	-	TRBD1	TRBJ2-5	CAISETPGQRSATQYF	TGTGCCATCAGTGAGACACCGGGACAGCGATCCGCGACCCAGTACTTC
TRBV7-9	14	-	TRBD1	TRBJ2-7	CASIITGGLGEQYF	TGTGCCAGCATAATAACAGGGGGCCTCGGCGAGCAGTACTTC
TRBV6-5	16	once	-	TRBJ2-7	CASSLTTGIRSYEQYF	TGTGCCAGCAGTTTAACGACCGGGATACGGTCCTACGAGCAGTACTTC
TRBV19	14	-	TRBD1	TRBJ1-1	CASNHLTGDTEAFF	TGTGCCAGCAATCACCTAACAGGGGACACTGAAGCTTTCTTT
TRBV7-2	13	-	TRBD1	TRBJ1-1	CASGTQGDTEAFF	TGTGCCAGCGGAACCCAGGGGGACACTGAAGCTTTCTTT
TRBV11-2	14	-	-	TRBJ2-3	CASSLDRGTDTQYF	TGTGCCAGCAGCTTAGATCGGGGGACAGATACGCAGTATTTT
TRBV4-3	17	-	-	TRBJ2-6	CASSQDSSTSGANVLTF	TGCGCCAGCAGCCAAGATAGCAGCACATCTGGGGCCAACGTCCTGACTTTC
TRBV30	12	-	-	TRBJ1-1	CAWSGGSTEAFF	TGTGCCTGGAGTGGAGGGAGTACTGAAGCTTTCTTT
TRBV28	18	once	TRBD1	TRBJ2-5	CASSLRLGTGFLGETQYF	TGTGCCAGCAGTTTACGGTTAGGGACAGGGTTTTTAGGAGAGACCCAGTACTTC
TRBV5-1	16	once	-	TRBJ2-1	CASGIADLTGYNEQFF	TGCGCCAGCGGTATCGCGGACCTCACAGGATACAATGAGCAGTTCTTC
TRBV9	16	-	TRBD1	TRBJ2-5	CASSANVGTGVETQYF	TGTGCCAGCAGCGCCAACGTCGGGACAGGGGTAGAGACCCAGTACTTC
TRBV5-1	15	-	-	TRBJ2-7	CASSLVGGTSYEQYF	TGCGCCAGCAGCTTGGTGGGGGGAACGAGCTACGAGCAGTACTTC
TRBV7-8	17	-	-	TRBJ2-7	CASSLAAFRQDSYEQYF	TGTGCCAGCAGCTTAGCGGCTTTCCGACAGGATTCCTACGAGCAGTACTTC
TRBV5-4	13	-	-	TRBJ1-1	CASSNLDSTEAFF	TGTGCCAGCAGCAACCTGGACAGCACTGAAGCTTTCTTT
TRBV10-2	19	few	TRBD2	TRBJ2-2	CASSGLSGLADPNTGELFF	TGCGCCAGCAGCGGACTCTCTGGACTAGCGGACCCGAACACCGGGGAGCTGTTTTTT
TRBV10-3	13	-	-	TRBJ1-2	CAITGVTNYGYTF	TGTGCCATCACGGGGGTAACCAACTATGGCTACACCTTC
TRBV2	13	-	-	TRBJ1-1	CASKEGWNTEAFF	TGTGCCAGCAAGGAGGGCTGGAACACTGAAGCTTTCTTT
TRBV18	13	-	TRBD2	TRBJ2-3	CASSPLPREGQYF	TGTGCCAGCTCACCTCTTCCCCGGGAGGGACAGTATTTT
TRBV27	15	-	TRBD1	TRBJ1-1	CASSLMTGGTTEAFF	TGTGCCAGCAGTCTAATGACAGGGGGCACGACTGAAGCTTTCTTT
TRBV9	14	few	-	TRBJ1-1	CASSVGGDYTEAFF	TGTGCCAGCAGCGTAGGGGGGGACTACACTGAAGCTTTCTTT